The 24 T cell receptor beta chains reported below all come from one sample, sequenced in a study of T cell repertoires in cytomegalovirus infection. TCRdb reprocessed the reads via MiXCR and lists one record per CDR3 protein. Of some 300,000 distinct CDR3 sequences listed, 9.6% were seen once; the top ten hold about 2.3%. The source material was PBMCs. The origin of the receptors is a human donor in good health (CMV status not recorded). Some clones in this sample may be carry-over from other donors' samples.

The CDR3 nucleotides read TGCAGCGTTGGGGAAAATGGCTACACCTTC. It encodes CSVGENGYTF. The rearrangement links TRBV29-1 to TRBJ1-2; D remains unclear. This CDR3 region has 10 residues. Trimming shortened V by 4 bases and J by 6 bases, and 6 bases separated the two germline ends. Germline V gives CDR1 SQVTM, CDR2 ANQGSEA.

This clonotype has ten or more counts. CDR3 nucleotides: TGTGCCAGCAGCTTAGCGAGTAGGTTCACAGATACGCAGTATTTT. As protein: CASSLASRFTDTQYF. The chain uses TRBV7-6 and TRBJ2-3; D uncertain. Germline CDR1 SGHVS, CDR2 FNYEAQ. The germline V and J ends were trimmed by 0 bases and 2 bases, with 9 bases remaining between them. The CDR3 extends over 15 amino acids.

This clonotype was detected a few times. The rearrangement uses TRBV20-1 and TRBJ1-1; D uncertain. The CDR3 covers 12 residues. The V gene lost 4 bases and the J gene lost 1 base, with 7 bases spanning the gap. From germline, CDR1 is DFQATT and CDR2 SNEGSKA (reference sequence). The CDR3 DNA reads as TGCAGTGCTAAACAGCCGAACACTGAAGCTTTCTTT. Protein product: CSAKQPNTEAFF.

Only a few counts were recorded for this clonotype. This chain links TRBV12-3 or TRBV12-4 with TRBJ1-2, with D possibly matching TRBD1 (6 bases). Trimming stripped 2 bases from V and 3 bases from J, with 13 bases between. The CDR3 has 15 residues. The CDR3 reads CASSLSQGLDYGYTF. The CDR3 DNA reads TGTGCCAGCAGTTTAAGTCAGGGGCTAGACTATGGCTACACCTTC.

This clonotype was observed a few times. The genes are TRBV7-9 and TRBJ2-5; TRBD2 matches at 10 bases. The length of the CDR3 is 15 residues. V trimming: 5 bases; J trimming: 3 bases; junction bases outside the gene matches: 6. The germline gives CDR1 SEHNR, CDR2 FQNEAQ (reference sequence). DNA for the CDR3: TGTGCCAGCAGCACCTGGACTAGCGGCAAAGAGACCCAGTACTTC. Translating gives CASSTWTSGKETQYF. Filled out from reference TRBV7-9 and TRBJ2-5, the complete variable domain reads DTGVSQNPRHKITKRGQNVTFRCDPISEHNRLYWYRQTLGQGPEFLTYFQNEAQLEKSRLLSDRFSAERPKGSFSTLEIQRTEQGDSAMYLCASSTWTSGKETQYFGPGTRLLVL.

The CDR3 loop reads CASSFHQNTEAFF. CDR3 coding DNA: TGTGCCAGCAGCTTTCACCAGAACACTGAAGCTTTCTTT. This chain connects TRBV7-2 to TRBJ1-1; D ambiguous. Trimming shortened V by 3 bases and J by 1 base, and 6 bases separated the two germline ends. CDR3 length: 13 residues. The germline V gene has CDR1 SGHTA and CDR2 FQGNSA.

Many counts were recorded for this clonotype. The CDR3 spells CASSSGAATSEAFF. For the CDR3, the DNA is TGTGCCAGCAGCTCCGGAGCCGCCACTTCTGAAGCTTTCTTT. The chain carries TRBV6-5 and TRBJ1-1; D gene unclear. The CDR3 spans 14 residues. With 6 bases removed from V and 6 bases from J, the gap between germline ends came to 17 bases. In germline, CDR1 is MNHEY, CDR2 SVGAGI.

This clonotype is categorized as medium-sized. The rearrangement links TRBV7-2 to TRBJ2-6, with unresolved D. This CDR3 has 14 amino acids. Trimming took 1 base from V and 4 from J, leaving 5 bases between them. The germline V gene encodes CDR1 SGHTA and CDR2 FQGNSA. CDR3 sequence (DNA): TGTGCCAGCAGCTTAGGGTCAGGGGCCAACGTCCTGACTTTC. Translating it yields CASSLGSGANVLTF.

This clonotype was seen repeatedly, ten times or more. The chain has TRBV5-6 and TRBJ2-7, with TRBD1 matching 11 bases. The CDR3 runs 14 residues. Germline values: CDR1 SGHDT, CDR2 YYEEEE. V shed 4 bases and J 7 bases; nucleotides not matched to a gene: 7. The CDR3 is CASSRDRGSGEQYV. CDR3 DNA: TGTGCCAGCAGCCGGGACAGGGGGTCGGGGGAGCAGTACGTC.

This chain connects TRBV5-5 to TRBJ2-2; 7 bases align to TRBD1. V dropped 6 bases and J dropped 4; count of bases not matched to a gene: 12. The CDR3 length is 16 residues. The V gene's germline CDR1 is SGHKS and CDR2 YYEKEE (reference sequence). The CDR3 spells CASNTLTGLGTGELFF. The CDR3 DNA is TGTGCCAGCAACACATTGACAGGGTTGGGCACCGGGGAGCTGTTTTTT.

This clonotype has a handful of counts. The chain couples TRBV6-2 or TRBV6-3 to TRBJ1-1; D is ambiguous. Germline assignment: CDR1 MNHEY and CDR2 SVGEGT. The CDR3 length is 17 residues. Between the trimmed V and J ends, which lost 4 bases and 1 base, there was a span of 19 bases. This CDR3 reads CASSLGGLTHRNTEAFF. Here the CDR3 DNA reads TGTGCCAGCAGTTTAGGCGGCCTGACTCACAGGAACACTGAAGCTTTCTTT.

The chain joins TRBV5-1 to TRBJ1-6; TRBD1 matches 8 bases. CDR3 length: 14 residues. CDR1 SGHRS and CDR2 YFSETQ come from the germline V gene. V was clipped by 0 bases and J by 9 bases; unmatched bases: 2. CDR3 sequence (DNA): TGCGCCAGCAGCTTGGGGACAGGGCGTTCACCCCTCCACTTT. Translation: CASSLGTGRSPLHF.

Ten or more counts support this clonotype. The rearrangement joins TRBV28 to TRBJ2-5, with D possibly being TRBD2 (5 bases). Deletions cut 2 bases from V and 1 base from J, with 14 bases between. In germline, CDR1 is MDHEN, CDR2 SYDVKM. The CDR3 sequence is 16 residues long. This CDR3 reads CASSLDTGSLQETQYF. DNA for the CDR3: TGTGCCAGCAGTTTAGACACGGGGTCTCTCCAAGAGACCCAGTACTTC.

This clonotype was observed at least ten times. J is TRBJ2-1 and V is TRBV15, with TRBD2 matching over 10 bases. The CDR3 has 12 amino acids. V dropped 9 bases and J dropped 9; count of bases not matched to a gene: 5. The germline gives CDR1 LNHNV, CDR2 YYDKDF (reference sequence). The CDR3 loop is CATGSGGVEQFF. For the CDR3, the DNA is TGTGCCACTGGGAGCGGGGGGGTTGAGCAGTTCTTC.

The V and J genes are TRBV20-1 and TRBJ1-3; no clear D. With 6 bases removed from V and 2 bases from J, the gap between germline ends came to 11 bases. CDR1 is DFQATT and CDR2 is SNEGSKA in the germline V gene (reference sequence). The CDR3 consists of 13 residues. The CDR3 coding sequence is TGCAGTGCCAATGACCGCCCTGGAAACACCATATATTTT. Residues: CSANDRPGNTIYF.

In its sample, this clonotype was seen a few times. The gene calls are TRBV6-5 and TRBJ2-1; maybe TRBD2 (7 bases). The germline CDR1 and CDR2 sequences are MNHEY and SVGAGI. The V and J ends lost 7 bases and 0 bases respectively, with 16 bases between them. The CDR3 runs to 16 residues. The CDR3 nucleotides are TGTGCCAGCAAGGAGGTGGGGGGGCACTCCTACAATGAGCAGTTCTTC. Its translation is CASKEVGGHSYNEQFF.

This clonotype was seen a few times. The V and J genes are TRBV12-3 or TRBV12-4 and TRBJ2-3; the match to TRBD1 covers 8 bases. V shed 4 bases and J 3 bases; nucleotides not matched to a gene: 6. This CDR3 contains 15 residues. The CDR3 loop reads CASSSATGVTDTQYF. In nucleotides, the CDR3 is TGTGCCAGCAGTTCGGCGACAGGGGTGACAGATACGCAGTATTTT.

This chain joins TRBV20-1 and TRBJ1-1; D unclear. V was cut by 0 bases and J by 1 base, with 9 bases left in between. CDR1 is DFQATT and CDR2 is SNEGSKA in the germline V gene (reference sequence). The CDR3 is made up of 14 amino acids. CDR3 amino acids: CSAREGGRNTEAFF. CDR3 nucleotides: TGCAGTGCTAGAGAGGGCGGTCGGAACACTGAAGCTTTCTTT.

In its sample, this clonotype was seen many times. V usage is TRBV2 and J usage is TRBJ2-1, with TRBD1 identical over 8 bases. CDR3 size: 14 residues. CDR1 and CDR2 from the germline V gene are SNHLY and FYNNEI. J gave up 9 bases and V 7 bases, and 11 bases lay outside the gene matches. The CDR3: CASTQGVSGVEQFF. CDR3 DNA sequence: TGTGCCAGCACACAGGGGGTAAGCGGAGTTGAGCAGTTCTTC.

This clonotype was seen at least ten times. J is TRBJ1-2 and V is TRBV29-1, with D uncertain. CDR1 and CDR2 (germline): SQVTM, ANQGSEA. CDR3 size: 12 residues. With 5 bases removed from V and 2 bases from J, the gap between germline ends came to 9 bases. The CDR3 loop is CSVPSRNYGYTF. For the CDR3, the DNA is TGCAGCGTTCCCAGCAGGAACTATGGCTACACCTTC.

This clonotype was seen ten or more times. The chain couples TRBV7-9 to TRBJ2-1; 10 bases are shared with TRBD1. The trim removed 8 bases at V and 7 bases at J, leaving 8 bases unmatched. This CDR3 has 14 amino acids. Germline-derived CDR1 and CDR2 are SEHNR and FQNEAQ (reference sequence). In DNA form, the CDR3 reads TGTGCCAGCCGGGACAGGGGAAGGGTAAATGAGCAGTTCTTC. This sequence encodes CASRDRGRVNEQFF. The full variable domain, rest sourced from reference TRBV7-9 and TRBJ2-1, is DTGVSQNPRHKITKRGQNVTFRCDPISEHNRLYWYRQTLGQGPEFLTYFQNEAQLEKSRLLSDRFSAERPKGSFSTLEIQRTEQGDSAMYLCASRDRGRVNEQFFGPGTRLTVL.

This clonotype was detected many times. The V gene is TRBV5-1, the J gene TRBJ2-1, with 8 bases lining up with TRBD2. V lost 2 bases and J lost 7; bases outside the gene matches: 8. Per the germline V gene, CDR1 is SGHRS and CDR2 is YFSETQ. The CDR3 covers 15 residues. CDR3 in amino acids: CASSLVAGRWNEQFF. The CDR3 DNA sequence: TGCGCCAGCAGCTTAGTAGCGGGGCGCTGGAATGAGCAGTTCTTC.

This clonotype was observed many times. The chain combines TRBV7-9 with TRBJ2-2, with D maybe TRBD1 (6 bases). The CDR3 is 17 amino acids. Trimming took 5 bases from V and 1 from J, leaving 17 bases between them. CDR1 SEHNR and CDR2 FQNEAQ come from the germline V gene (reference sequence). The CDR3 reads CASSRKTGTQNTGELFF. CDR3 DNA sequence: TGTGCCAGCAGCCGAAAGACCGGGACACAGAACACCGGGGAGCTGTTTTTT.

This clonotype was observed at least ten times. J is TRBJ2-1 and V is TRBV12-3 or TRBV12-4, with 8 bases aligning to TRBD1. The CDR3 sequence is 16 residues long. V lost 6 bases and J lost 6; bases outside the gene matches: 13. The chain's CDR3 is CASRPLGQTGGNEQFF. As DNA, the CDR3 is TGTGCCAGCAGGCCCCTGGGCCAAACAGGGGGCAATGAGCAGTTCTTC.